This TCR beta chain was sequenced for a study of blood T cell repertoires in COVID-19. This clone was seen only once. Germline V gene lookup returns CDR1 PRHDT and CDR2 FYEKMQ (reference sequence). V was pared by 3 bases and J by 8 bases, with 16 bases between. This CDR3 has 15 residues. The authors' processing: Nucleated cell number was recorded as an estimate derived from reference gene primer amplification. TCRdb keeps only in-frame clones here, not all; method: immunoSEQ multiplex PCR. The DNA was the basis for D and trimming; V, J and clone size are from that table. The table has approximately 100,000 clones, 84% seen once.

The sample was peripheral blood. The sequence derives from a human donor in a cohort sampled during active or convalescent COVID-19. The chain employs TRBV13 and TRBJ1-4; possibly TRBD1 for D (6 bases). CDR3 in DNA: TGTGCCAGCAGCTTCCAAGGACAGATGAGGGAAAAACTGTTTTTT. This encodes CASSFQGQMREKLFF.